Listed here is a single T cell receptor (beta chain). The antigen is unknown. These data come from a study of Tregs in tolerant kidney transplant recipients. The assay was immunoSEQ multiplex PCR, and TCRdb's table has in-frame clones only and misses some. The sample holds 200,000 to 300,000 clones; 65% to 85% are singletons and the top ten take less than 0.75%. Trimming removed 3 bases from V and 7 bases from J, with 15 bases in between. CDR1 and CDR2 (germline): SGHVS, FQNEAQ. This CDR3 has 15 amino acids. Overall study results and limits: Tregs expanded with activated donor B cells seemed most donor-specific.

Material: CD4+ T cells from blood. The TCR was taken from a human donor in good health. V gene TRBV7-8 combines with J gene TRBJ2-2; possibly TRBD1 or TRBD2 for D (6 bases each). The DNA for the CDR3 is TGTGCCAGCAGCTTCGTCCGGGGGCGGGGCGGGGAGCTGTTTTTT. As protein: CASSFVRGRGGELFF.